Listed here are 14 T cell receptor beta chains from one sample, sequenced in a study of blood T cell repertoires in COVID-19. Here immunoSEQ multiplex PCR was the method, and the copy in TCRdb shows in-frame clones only, minus some. The table lists about 120,000 clones, over 60% of them singletons. The specimen was peripheral blood. Receptors originate from a man aged 65-85 years with acute or convalescent COVID-19.

The gene calls are TRBV30 and TRBJ1-5, with a tentative D call TRBD1 (5 bases). This CDR3 comprises 14 residues. Germline values: CDR1 GTSNPN, CDR2 SVGIG (reference sequence). Trimming pared 0 bases from V and 2 bases from J, leaving 8 bases between. DNA of the CDR3: TGTGCCTGGAGTGTTGGCAGGGGCAATCAGCCCCAGCATTTT. It translates to CAWSVGRGNQPQHF.

This rearrangement joins TRBV24-1 to TRBJ2-3, with no clear D. V was cut by 1 base and J by 5 bases, with 6 bases left in between. The V gene's germline CDR1 is KGHDR and CDR2 SFDVKD. This CDR3 spans 13 amino acids. In DNA form, the CDR3 reads TGTGCCACCAGTGATTTCTCAGGAGATACGCAGTATTTT. Residues: CATSDFSGDTQYF.

The rearrangement uses TRBV20-1 and TRBJ1-1; D gene uncertain. The CDR3 is 11 amino acids. The germline gives CDR1 DFQATT, CDR2 SNEGSKA (reference sequence). Trimming removed 7 bases at V and 2 bases at J, with 8 bases between. The CDR3: CSGQRNTEAFF. The CDR3 DNA follows: TGCAGTGGGCAACGCAACACTGAAGCTTTCTTT.

V and J are TRBV20-1 and TRBJ1-1; D call uncertain. Germline CDR1 reads DFQATT; CDR2 reads SNEGSKA (reference sequence). Trimming cost V 5 bases and J 1 base, with 5 bases left between them. The CDR3 contains 11 residues. The CDR3 DNA follows: TGCAGTGCTTTCAAGAACACTGAAGCTTTCTTT. It is translated as CSAFKNTEAFF.

By share, this clone ranks as medium-sized. DNA for the CDR3: TGTGCCAGCAGTGAGGACAGCTCCTACAATGAGCAGTTCTTC. Translated, it gives CASSEDSSYNEQFF. The rearrangement uses TRBV2 and TRBJ2-1, with a tentative D call TRBD1 (6 bases). The CDR3 extends over 14 amino acids. The V gene's germline CDR1 is SNHLY and CDR2 FYNNEI. The ends were cut back, 3 bases at V and 0 bases at J, with 6 bases in the middle.

V gene TRBV6-4 combines with J gene TRBJ2-1; 8 bases are shared with TRBD1. The CDR3 is 14 residues long. V trimming: 6 bases; J trimming: 6 bases; junction bases outside the gene matches: 7. Germline CDR1 reads MRHNA; CDR2 reads SNTAGT. CDR3 sequence: CASRLTGQVNEQFF. DNA for the CDR3: TGTGCCAGCAGACTTACGGGACAGGTCAATGAGCAGTTCTTC.

This rearrangement joins TRBV2 to TRBJ2-1; possible D gene TRBD2, 6 bases. This CDR3 contains 14 residues. Germline CDR1 and CDR2: SNHLY and FYNNEI. The V end was cut by 7 bases, the J end by 6 bases, with 16 bases between. CDR3 sequence reads: CASNPRTSSNEQFF. The CDR3 coding sequence is TGTGCCAGCAACCCCCGAACTAGCAGCAATGAGCAGTTCTTC. The whole variable domain, remainder taken from reference TRBV2 and TRBJ2-1, is EPEVTQTPSHQVTQMGQEVILRCVPISNHLYFYWYRQILGQKVEFLVSFYNNEISEKSEIFDDQFSVERPDGSNFTLKIRSTKLEDSAMYFCASNPRTSSNEQFFGPGTRLTVL.

The chain links TRBV28 to TRBJ1-2; 11 bases line up with TRBD1. CDR3 length: 14 amino acids. V was pared by 6 bases and J by 3 bases, with 3 bases of the junction left unmatched. In germline, CDR1 is MDHEN, CDR2 SYDVKM. CDR3 loop: CASRGTGGDYGYTF. CDR3 nucleotides: TGTGCCAGCAGAGGGACAGGGGGGGACTATGGCTACACCTTC.

The CDR3, as DNA: TGCAGTGCTAGTCTTGAGCCCTACCAAGAGACCCAGTACTTC. It yields the protein CSASLEPYQETQYF. The rearrangement joins TRBV20-1 to TRBJ2-5; D not resolved. V lost 3 bases and J lost 0, with 11 bases in between. The CDR3 contains 14 residues. The V gene's germline CDR1 is DFQATT and CDR2 SNEGSKA (reference sequence).

This chain links TRBV28 with TRBJ2-5; 9 bases line up with TRBD1. The CDR3 covers 14 residues. V trimming: 4 bases; J trimming: 14 bases; junction bases outside the gene matches: 14. Germline assignment: CDR1 MDHEN and CDR2 SYDVKM. CDR3 in amino acids: CASSSFPRGQGYYF. DNA for the CDR3: TGTGCCAGCAGTTCTTTTCCCCGCGGACAGGGGTATTACTTC.

The V call is TRBV5-1, the J call TRBJ1-5; D is undetermined. The CDR3 is made up of 15 amino acids. Germline CDR1 SGHRS, CDR2 YFSETQ. V was cut by 0 bases and J by 7 bases, with 14 bases left in between. CDR3 amino acids: CASSLDPGAGQPQHF. CDR3 DNA: TGCGCCAGCAGCTTGGACCCGGGAGCTGGGCAGCCCCAGCATTTT.

The CDR3 reads CASSSLQDRDYEQYF. DNA of the CDR3: TGTGCCAGCTCATCCCTTCAAGACAGGGACTACGAGCAGTACTTC. This chain connects TRBV18 to TRBJ2-7, with 7 nucleotides matching TRBD1. V lost 5 bases and J lost 3; bases outside the gene matches: 10. The germline V gene encodes CDR1 KGHSH and CDR2 LQKENI. CDR3 length: 15 residues.

V gene TRBV29-1 combines with J gene TRBJ1-1; the D is unclear. Germline V CDR1 and CDR2: SQVTM, ANQGSEA. With 0 bases removed from V and 1 base from J, the gap between germline ends came to 6 bases. The CDR3 is 13 residues long. CDR3 coding DNA: TGCAGCGTTGAAGATCAACAGAACACTGAAGCTTTCTTT. Translated: CSVEDQQNTEAFF.

This chain connects TRBV28 to TRBJ2-5, with 13 bases fitting TRBD2. The V segment lost 5 bases and the J segment 4 bases; nucleotides outside the gene matches: 4. This CDR3 is built from 15 residues. The V gene's germline CDR1 is MDHEN and CDR2 SYDVKM. The CDR3 nucleotides read TGTGCCAGCAGTCAATGGACTAGCGGGAGAGAGACCCAGTACTTC. As protein: CASSQWTSGRETQYF. The complete variable domain, with remaining parts taken from reference TRBV28 and TRBJ2-5, reads DVKVTQSSRYLVKRTGEKVFLECVQDMDHENMFWYRQDPGLGLRLIYFSYDVKMKEKGDIPEGYSVSREKKERFSLILESASTNQTSMYLCASSQWTSGRETQYFGPGTRLLVL.